The clone carrying this TCR beta chain was counted many times. The target antigen is unknown. TCRdb recomputed calls from the reads with MiXCR, one row per CDR3 protein. Of hundreds of thousands of distinct CDR3 sequences listed, roughly a tenth are singletons. The data stem from a study of T cell repertoires in cytomegalovirus infection. CDR3 length: 12 residues. V was cut by 6 bases and J by 2 bases, with 7 bases left in between. The germline gives CDR1 MDHEN, CDR2 SYDVKM. Study-wide findings and caveats: Predominance within the ex vivo response was attributable to HLA-C-restricted CMV-specific TCR beta clonotypes.

What was sequenced was PBMCs. The clonotype originates from a human donor in good health (CMV status not recorded). Some clones in this sample may be carry-over from other donors' samples. The rearrangement uses TRBV28 and TRBJ1-2, with D unclear. In nucleotides, the CDR3 is TGTGCCAGCAGGGAGCAGAACTATGGCTACACCTTC. Translated: CASREQNYGYTF.